A selection of T cell receptor beta chains follows, all from one sample in a study of CD8 T cells in ankylosing spondylitis. TCRdb reprocessed the 5' RACE reads via MiXCR and lists one record per CDR3 protein. The data contain more than 400,000 distinct CDR3 sequences, approximately 5% of them singletons. Sequenced input: blood, either unsorted or a sorted T cell fraction (not recorded which). The receptors originated from a male donor with ankylosing spondylitis. Each CDR3 is given with its conserved first and last residue. The order of the fields is D gene, J gene, clone size, V gene, CDR3 protein, CDR3 DNA. D genes are given only for firm matches. Only some rows state a clone size, as once, few, many or a class for expanded clones.

d_gene: .; j_gene: TRBJ2-7; abundance: many; v_gene: TRBV21-1; CDR3aa: CASSKEMGGASYEQYF; CDR3nt: TGTGCCAGCAGCAAAGAGATGGGGGGGGCCTCCTACGAGCAGTACTTC
d_gene: TRBD1; j_gene: TRBJ2-7; abundance: few; v_gene: TRBV20-1; CDR3aa: CSATPGPTGDHQYF; CDR3nt: TGCAGTGCTACCCCGGGCCCCACAGGGGATCATCAGTACTTC
d_gene: TRBD2; j_gene: TRBJ2-1; abundance: many; v_gene: TRBV29-1; CDR3aa: CSVASGSFSYNEQFF; CDR3nt: TGCAGCGTCGCTAGCGGGAGTTTCTCCTACAATGAGCAGTTCTTC
d_gene: .; j_gene: TRBJ2-7; abundance: many; v_gene: TRBV5-6; CDR3aa: CASSGISYEQYF; CDR3nt: TGTGCCAGCAGCGGGATCTCCTACGAGCAGTACTTC
d_gene: TRBD2; j_gene: TRBJ2-7; abundance: many; v_gene: TRBV5-1; CDR3aa: CASSYGGTSGAEQYF; CDR3nt: TGCGCCAGCAGCTACGGAGGGACTAGCGGGGCCGAGCAGTACTTC
d_gene: TRBD2; j_gene: TRBJ2-5; abundance: many; v_gene: TRBV11-2; CDR3aa: CATTLLGGETQYF; CDR3nt: TGTGCCACAACTCTTCTGGGGGGGGAGACCCAGTACTTC
d_gene: .; j_gene: TRBJ2-3; abundance: few; v_gene: TRBV21-1; CDR3aa: CASSRSWRSTDTQYF; CDR3nt: TGTGCCAGCAGCCGAAGCTGGAGGAGCACAGATACGCAGTATTTT
d_gene: .; j_gene: TRBJ2-5; abundance: many; v_gene: TRBV18; CDR3aa: CASSPSAQETQYF; CDR3nt: TGTGCCAGCTCACCAAGTGCCCAAGAGACCCAGTACTTC
d_gene: .; j_gene: TRBJ2-1; abundance: many; v_gene: TRBV4-3; CDR3aa: CASSQDSASYNEQFF; CDR3nt: TGCGCCAGCAGCCAAGATTCGGCCTCCTACAATGAGCAGTTCTTC
d_gene: .; j_gene: TRBJ1-4; abundance: many; v_gene: TRBV20-1; CDR3aa: CSARDYSGGTREKLFF; CDR3nt: TGCAGTGCTAGAGATTATTCAGGAGGGACGAGGGAAAAACTGTTTTTT
d_gene: .; j_gene: TRBJ1-5; abundance: many; v_gene: TRBV20-1; CDR3aa: CSADQPQHF; CDR3nt: TGCAGTGCTGATCAGCCCCAGCATTTT
d_gene: .; j_gene: TRBJ2-7; abundance: .; v_gene: TRBV5-1; CDR3aa: CASSLAGQQGPLEQYF; CDR3nt: TGCGCCAGCAGCTTGGCCGGGCAGCAGGGGCCTCTCGAGCAGTACTTC
d_gene: .; j_gene: TRBJ2-5; abundance: few; v_gene: TRBV2; CDR3aa: CASSEPYSRAEETQYF; CDR3nt: TGTGCCAGCAGTGAGCCTTATTCGCGGGCCGAAGAGACCCAGTACTTC
d_gene: .; j_gene: TRBJ2-1; abundance: many; v_gene: TRBV5-1; CDR3aa: CASTPRGPSYNEQFF; CDR3nt: TGCGCCAGCACCCCTCGGGGGCCCTCCTACAATGAGCAGTTCTTC
d_gene: TRBD1; j_gene: TRBJ1-2; abundance: many; v_gene: TRBV5-1; CDR3aa: CASSKQGANYGYTF; CDR3nt: TGCGCCAGCAGCAAACAGGGGGCTAACTATGGCTACACCTTC
d_gene: .; j_gene: TRBJ2-4; abundance: many; v_gene: TRBV4-3; CDR3aa: CASSPGVRAKNIQYF; CDR3nt: TGCGCCAGCAGCCCGGGGGTCCGAGCCAAAAACATTCAGTACTTC
d_gene: .; j_gene: TRBJ2-1; abundance: many; v_gene: TRBV28; CDR3aa: CATHSNEQFF; CDR3nt: TGTGCCACACACAGCAATGAGCAGTTCTTC
d_gene: .; j_gene: TRBJ1-1; abundance: many; v_gene: TRBV7-9; CDR3aa: CASSPLTGRNTEAFF; CDR3nt: TGTGCCAGCAGCCCCTTAACTGGGAGGAACACTGAAGCTTTCTTT
d_gene: TRBD1; j_gene: TRBJ1-1; abundance: many; v_gene: TRBV5-1; CDR3aa: CASRQGAPSTEAFF; CDR3nt: TGCGCCAGCAGACAGGGGGCGCCGAGTACTGAAGCTTTCTTT
d_gene: TRBD2; j_gene: TRBJ2-7; abundance: many; v_gene: TRBV7-8; CDR3aa: CASSGGLAGVAGYEQYF; CDR3nt: TGTGCCAGCAGCGGGGGACTAGCGGGAGTAGCCGGTTACGAGCAGTACTTC
d_gene: .; j_gene: TRBJ2-7; abundance: .; v_gene: TRBV7-2; CDR3aa: CASSPGPSGLLYEQYF; CDR3nt: TGTGCCAGCAGCCCGGGGCCCAGTGGGCTGCTATACGAGCAGTACTTC
d_gene: .; j_gene: TRBJ1-1; abundance: many; v_gene: TRBV6-2/TRBV6-3; CDR3aa: CASSRRTVNTEAFF; CDR3nt: TGTGCCAGCAGTCGAAGGACAGTTAACACTGAAGCTTTCTTT
d_gene: .; j_gene: TRBJ2-2; abundance: many; v_gene: TRBV28; CDR3aa: CASSYPIWAGIETGELFF; CDR3nt: TGTGCCAGCAGTTACCCCATTTGGGCGGGAATTGAAACCGGGGAGCTGTTTTTT
d_gene: .; j_gene: TRBJ1-3; abundance: many; v_gene: TRBV7-2; CDR3aa: CASSLTGGGNTIYF; CDR3nt: TGTGCCAGCAGCTTAACGGGAGGTGGAAACACCATATATTTT
d_gene: .; j_gene: TRBJ2-6; abundance: .; v_gene: TRBV4-1; CDR3aa: CASSGDGNSGANVLTF; CDR3nt: TGCGCCAGCAGTGGGGACGGAAACTCTGGGGCCAACGTCCTGACTTTC
d_gene: .; j_gene: TRBJ1-2; abundance: many; v_gene: TRBV10-3; CDR3aa: CAISESGEEYYGYTF; CDR3nt: TGTGCCATCAGTGAGTCAGGGGAAGAGTACTATGGCTACACCTTC
d_gene: .; j_gene: TRBJ1-1; abundance: many; v_gene: TRBV20-1; CDR3aa: CSARTPGGANTEAFF; CDR3nt: TGCAGTGCTAGAACCCCGGGGGGGGCGAACACTGAAGCTTTCTTT
d_gene: .; j_gene: TRBJ1-5; abundance: many; v_gene: TRBV28; CDR3aa: CASGVIQRDNQPQHF; CDR3nt: TGTGCCAGCGGTGTCATTCAGAGAGACAATCAGCCCCAGCATTTT
d_gene: TRBD1; j_gene: TRBJ2-1; abundance: .; v_gene: TRBV7-2; CDR3aa: CASSLGGQGLGNEQFF; CDR3nt: TGTGCCAGCAGCTTAGGGGGACAGGGACTGGGCAATGAGCAGTTCTTC
d_gene: TRBD1; j_gene: TRBJ2-1; abundance: few; v_gene: TRBV20-1; CDR3aa: CSARMPGQGGDEQFF; CDR3nt: TGCAGTGCTAGAATGCCGGGACAGGGGGGGGATGAGCAGTTCTTC
d_gene: TRBD1; j_gene: TRBJ2-7; abundance: many; v_gene: TRBV5-1; CDR3aa: CASSLAAWDSEQYF; CDR3nt: TGCGCCAGCAGCTTGGCTGCGTGGGACAGCGAGCAGTACTTC
d_gene: .; j_gene: TRBJ1-1; abundance: many; v_gene: TRBV29-1; CDR3aa: CSVRGGLQAFF; CDR3nt: TGCAGCGTTCGGGGGGGGCTACAAGCTTTCTTT
d_gene: TRBD1; j_gene: TRBJ2-3; abundance: many; v_gene: TRBV7-8; CDR3aa: CASSDRDRGDYADTQYF; CDR3nt: TGTGCCAGCAGCGACCGGGACAGGGGAGATTATGCAGATACGCAGTATTTT
d_gene: .; j_gene: TRBJ2-5; abundance: few; v_gene: TRBV4-3; CDR3aa: CASSRGRWGETQYF; CDR3nt: TGCGCCAGCAGCCGAGGACGGTGGGGGGAGACCCAGTACTTC
d_gene: TRBD1; j_gene: TRBJ2-7; abundance: few; v_gene: TRBV18; CDR3aa: CASSPFIGDSKPYEQYF; CDR3nt: TGTGCCAGCTCACCTTTTATTGGGGACAGCAAACCCTACGAGCAGTACTTC
d_gene: .; j_gene: TRBJ1-2; abundance: many; v_gene: TRBV29-1; CDR3aa: CSVGDPGTAYGYTF; CDR3nt: TGCAGCGTTGGAGACCCCGGGACGGCCTATGGCTACACCTTC
d_gene: .; j_gene: TRBJ2-3; abundance: many; v_gene: TRBV7-2; CDR3aa: CASSYDYNTDTQYF; CDR3nt: TGTGCCAGCAGCTACGACTATAACACAGATACGCAGTATTTT
d_gene: TRBD2; j_gene: TRBJ2-1; abundance: many; v_gene: TRBV7-2; CDR3aa: CASSLVGSGGNNEQFF; CDR3nt: TGTGCCAGCAGCTTAGTAGGTAGCGGGGGGAACAATGAGCAGTTCTTC
d_gene: .; j_gene: TRBJ1-1; abundance: many; v_gene: TRBV20-1; CDR3aa: CSVDGAKGTEAFF; CDR3nt: TGCAGTGTAGACGGGGCGAAGGGCACTGAAGCTTTCTTT
d_gene: TRBD1; j_gene: TRBJ1-1; abundance: many; v_gene: TRBV6-2/TRBV6-3; CDR3aa: CASGDRQNTEAFF; CDR3nt: TGTGCCAGTGGGGACAGGCAGAACACTGAAGCTTTCTTT
d_gene: .; j_gene: TRBJ2-3; abundance: many; v_gene: TRBV9; CDR3aa: CASSVEVYHTQYF; CDR3nt: TGTGCCAGCAGCGTAGAGGTGTACCATACGCAGTATTTT
d_gene: TRBD1; j_gene: TRBJ1-5; abundance: many; v_gene: TRBV4-1; CDR3aa: CASSQLQGDQPQHF; CDR3nt: TGCGCCAGCAGCCAGTTACAGGGGGATCAGCCCCAGCATTTT
d_gene: TRBD2; j_gene: TRBJ2-1; abundance: many; v_gene: TRBV7-9; CDR3aa: CASSFQRGTYNEQFF; CDR3nt: TGTGCCAGCAGCTTCCAGCGGGGGACGTACAATGAGCAGTTCTTC
d_gene: TRBD1; j_gene: TRBJ1-1; abundance: many; v_gene: TRBV27; CDR3aa: CASSLTGGAGMNTEAFF; CDR3nt: TGTGCCAGCAGTTTAACAGGGGGCGCAGGTATGAACACTGAAGCTTTCTTT
d_gene: .; j_gene: TRBJ2-1; abundance: many; v_gene: TRBV11-1; CDR3aa: CASSFVDEQFF; CDR3nt: TGTGCCAGCAGCTTTGTCGATGAGCAGTTCTTC
d_gene: .; j_gene: TRBJ1-5; abundance: few; v_gene: TRBV21-1; CDR3aa: CASSAKSEGNQPQHF; CDR3nt: TGTGCCAGCAGCGCTAAGAGTGAGGGGAATCAGCCCCAGCATTTT
d_gene: .; j_gene: TRBJ1-3; abundance: many; v_gene: TRBV5-6; CDR3aa: CASSRSPEGPGNTIYF; CDR3nt: TGTGCCAGCAGCAGATCGCCCGAGGGACCTGGAAACACCATATATTTT
d_gene: TRBD1; j_gene: TRBJ2-7; abundance: many; v_gene: TRBV30; CDR3aa: CAWSPSPGQAYEQYF; CDR3nt: TGTGCCTGGAGTCCGTCACCGGGACAGGCCTACGAGCAGTACTTC
d_gene: .; j_gene: TRBJ1-1; abundance: many; v_gene: TRBV10-3; CDR3aa: CAIRPTGSGTEAFF; CDR3nt: TGTGCCATCAGACCCACAGGGTCGGGCACTGAAGCTTTCTTT
d_gene: TRBD1; j_gene: TRBJ2-7; abundance: few; v_gene: TRBV15; CDR3aa: CATSQGASYEQYF; CDR3nt: TGTGCCACCAGCCAGGGGGCTTCCTACGAGCAGTACTTC
d_gene: TRBD1; j_gene: TRBJ1-2; abundance: many; v_gene: TRBV7-6; CDR3aa: CASSKWDRGGYTF; CDR3nt: TGTGCCAGCAGCAAATGGGACAGGGGTGGCTACACCTTC
d_gene: .; j_gene: TRBJ2-3; abundance: many; v_gene: TRBV20-1; CDR3aa: CSVYRAHRLGGSTDTQYF; CDR3nt: TGCAGTGTGTACAGGGCCCACCGGCTCGGAGGAAGCACAGATACGCAGTATTTT
d_gene: TRBD2; j_gene: TRBJ2-5; abundance: few; v_gene: TRBV6-2/TRBV6-3; CDR3aa: CASIGLAEQETQYF; CDR3nt: TGTGCCAGCATAGGACTAGCGGAACAAGAGACCCAGTACTTC
d_gene: .; j_gene: TRBJ2-7; abundance: many; v_gene: TRBV7-6; CDR3aa: CASSNGPEQYF; CDR3nt: TGTGCCAGCAGCAACGGACCCGAGCAGTACTTC
d_gene: .; j_gene: TRBJ1-5; abundance: .; v_gene: TRBV12-3/TRBV12-4; CDR3aa: CASSLQGLNQPQHF; CDR3nt: TGTGCCAGCAGTCTCCAGGGCCTTAATCAGCCCCAGCATTTT